Following are 9 T cell receptor beta chains from one sample sequenced in a study of shared clonotypes between healthy human individuals. Repertoires were generated with immunoSEQ multiplex PCR, while TCRdb's copy carries only in-frame clones and drops some. Here the sample spans millions of clones, approximately 93% being singletons. The sample consisted of naive CD4+ T cells from PBMCs. Subset here: CD45RA+ positively selected. The receptors were gathered from a man between 18 and 29 years old in good health. Some clones in this sample may be carry-over from other donors' samples.

The chain uses TRBV15 and TRBJ2-2; D remains ambiguous. CDR3 length equals 17 residues. Per the germline V gene, CDR1 is LNHNV and CDR2 is YYDKDF (reference sequence). The V end lost 1 base, the J end lost 5 bases, and 17 bases lay between the germline ends. This CDR3 reads CATSRVGGWKTTGELFF. The CDR3, as DNA: TGTGCCACCAGCAGAGTAGGTGGGTGGAAGACGACCGGGGAGCTGTTTTTT.

The chain has TRBV7-3 and TRBJ2-1; D gene ambiguous. The CDR3 has 13 residues. Germline CDR1 reads SGHTA; CDR2 reads FQGTGA. V gave up 1 base and J gave up 8 bases, with 9 bases separating them. The chain's CDR3 is CASSLSRSDEQFF. CDR3 sequence (DNA): TGTGCCAGCAGCTTAAGCCGAAGCGATGAGCAGTTCTTC.

The V call is TRBV7-2, the J call TRBJ2-2; possibly TRBD2 for D (5 bases). The germline V and J ends were trimmed by 2 bases and 0 bases, with 7 bases remaining between them. This CDR3 has 15 residues. CDR1 and CDR2 from the germline V gene are SGHTA and FQGNSA. The CDR3 spells CASSLTRANTGELFF. The CDR3 DNA reads TGTGCCAGCAGCTTAACGCGGGCGAACACCGGGGAGCTGTTTTTT.

V is TRBV28 and J is TRBJ2-7; 7 bases agree with TRBD1. The CDR3 is made up of 15 amino acids. With V trimmed by 3 bases and J by 7 bases, 12 bases remained unmatched. Germline CDR1 is MDHEN and CDR2 is SYDVKM. The CDR3 here is CASSFLFDRAGEQYF. DNA of the CDR3: TGTGCCAGCAGTTTCCTGTTCGACAGGGCCGGTGAGCAGTACTTC.

The chain joins TRBV5-4 to TRBJ1-3, with TRBD1 identical over 9 bases. Germline CDR1 is SGHNT and CDR2 is YYREEE (reference sequence). The V and J ends lost 0 bases and 3 bases, in that order; junction bases with no gene match: 4. There are 16 residues in the CDR3. Written as DNA, the CDR3 is TGTGCCAGCAGCTTGGCGGGGACAGGGTTTGGAAACACCATATATTTT. It translates to CASSLAGTGFGNTIYF. The full variable domain, in which reference TRBV5-4 and TRBJ1-3 provide the parts outside the CDR3, is ETGVTQSPTHLIKTRGQQVTLRCSSQSGHNTVSWYQQALGQGPQFIFQYYREEENGRGNFPPRFSGLQFPNYSSELNVNALELDDSALYLCASSLAGTGFGNTIYFGEGSWLTVV.

This chain joins TRBV19 and TRBJ1-1; 9 nucleotides agree with TRBD1. The CDR3 loop spans 16 amino acids. Losses at the gene ends were 5 bases for V and 5 bases for J; bases not matched to a gene: 12. The germline V gene encodes CDR1 LNHDA and CDR2 SQIVND (reference sequence). The CDR3 DNA sequence: TGTGCCAGTAGTGCACAGGGGGCGCTGATTTTGACTGAAGCTTTCTTT. It is translated as CASSAQGALILTEAFF.

On this clone itself: Different DNA sequences within this sample yield the same CDR3. The chain uses TRBV14 and TRBJ2-2; D call uncertain. The V end lost 4 bases, the J end lost 1 base, and 4 bases lay between the germline ends. The CDR3 extends over 13 amino acids. In germline, CDR1 is SGHDN, CDR2 FVKESK. The CDR3 protein is CASSPLNTGELFF. The CDR3 region has the DNA TGTGCCAGCAGCCCTCTGAACACCGGGGAGCTGTTTTTT.

This clone was seen only once. The chain uses TRBV2 and TRBJ2-5; D is unclear. V shed 4 bases and J shed 1 base, with 7 bases lying between them. This CDR3 is 13 amino acids long. The germline CDR1 and CDR2 sequences are SNHLY and FYNNEI. This CDR3 is CASSAELQETQYF. As DNA, the CDR3 is TGTGCCAGCAGTGCAGAGCTCCAAGAGACCCAGTACTTC. Full variable domain (remainder filled in from reference TRBV2 and TRBJ2-5): EPEVTQTPSHQVTQMGQEVILRCVPISNHLYFYWYRQILGQKVEFLVSFYNNEISEKSEIFDDQFSVERPDGSNFTLKIRSTKLEDSAMYFCASSAELQETQYFGPGTRLLVL.

J is TRBJ2-1 and V is TRBV2, with D unresolved. Germline V gene sequence: CDR1 SNHLY, CDR2 FYNNEI. The CDR3 length is 13 residues. Trimming cost V 0 bases and J 4 bases, with 4 bases left between them. CDR3 loop: CASSEAAYNEQFF. In nucleotides, the CDR3 is TGTGCCAGCAGTGAAGCGGCGTACAATGAGCAGTTCTTC.